These 4 T cell receptor beta chains were sequenced from one sample in a study of T-cell reconstitution after alpha-beta-depleted transplantation in children. The library targeted TCRbeta and was prepared with unique molecular identifiers. TCRdb called the PCR reads again in MiXCR, with one record for every CDR3 protein. The sample consists of just over 950,000 distinct CDR3 sequences, roughly 29% of them appearing once. The sequencing here drew on PBMCs, mostly from graft donor cells, taken 360 days after TCRalphabeta/CD19-depleted stem cell transplant. Receptor source: a boy under two years old who had a stem cell transplant for SCID, so the T cells may come from the graft donor.

The V call is TRBV20-1, the J call TRBJ2-1; the match to TRBD2 covers 8 bases. The CDR3 contains 15 residues. Per germline, CDR1 DFQATT and CDR2 SNEGSKA (reference sequence). With 3 bases clipped from V and 7 bases from J, the junction kept 11 bases outside the gene matches. DNA of the CDR3: TGCAGTGCTAGGACCGGTACTAGCGGCCCTAATGAGCAGTTCTTC. Protein: CSARTGTSGPNEQFF.

The rearrangement joins TRBV20-1 to TRBJ2-5, with no clear D. There are 13 residues in the CDR3. Germline assignment: CDR1 DFQATT and CDR2 SNEGSKA (reference sequence). The V end was cut by 0 bases, the J end by 4 bases, with 9 bases between. CDR3 nucleotide sequence: TGCAGTGCTAGAGATCTGGTTCGAGAGACCCAGTACTTC. Its protein product is CSARDLVRETQYF.

Many counts were recorded for this clonotype. This chain uses TRBV28 with TRBJ2-7; weak D call: TRBD1 (5 bases). The V gene lost 5 bases and the J gene lost 1 base, with 12 bases spanning the gap. Germline V gene lookup returns CDR1 MDHEN and CDR2 SYDVKM. This CDR3 has 14 amino acids. The CDR3 loop is CASSPLTESYEQYF. CDR3 DNA sequence: TGTGCCAGCAGTCCTCTGACAGAGTCCTACGAGCAGTACTTC.

The chain is built from TRBV12-3 or TRBV12-4 and TRBJ2-5; TRBD1 matches at 11 bases. This CDR3 contains 16 residues. Trimming took 0 bases from V and 5 from J; bases not matched to a gene: 5. The CDR3 region has the DNA TGTGCCAGCAGTTTAGCGCGGGACAGGGGGAAGGAGACCCAGTACTTC. Translation gives CASSLARDRGKETQYF.